This passage covers 7 T cell receptor beta chains from one sample sequenced in a study of T cell repertoires in cytomegalovirus infection. TCRdb redid the calling of the reads with MiXCR, one entry per CDR3 protein. The data contain roughly 600,000 distinct CDR3 sequences, 24% of them singletons. Specimen: CD8+ T cells from PBMCs. The source is a human donor in good health (CMV status not recorded). Some clones in this sample may be carry-over from other donors' samples.

This clonotype has ten or more counts. The chain links TRBV7-2 to TRBJ2-1; possible D gene TRBD2, 6 bases. From germline, CDR1 is SGHTA and CDR2 FQGNSA. Trimming took off 5 bases at V and 9 bases at J, with 17 bases between the two ends. This CDR3 has 14 amino acids. In nucleotides, the CDR3 is TGTGCCAGCAGCCCCAGGGCCGTCGGGAGTGAGCAGTTCTTC. Translation: CASSPRAVGSEQFF.

This clonotype showed up just a few times. A junction end diverges from the germline sequence, so it may reflect a read error. The J gene is TRBJ2-3, the V gene TRBV7-6; no clear D. The CDR3 length is 14 residues. Germline V CDR1 and CDR2: SGHVS, FNYEAQ. The DNA for the CDR3 is TGTGCTAGCAGCTTAAAAGGCATCACAGATACGCAGTATTTT. Translating gives CASSLKGITDTQYF.

This clonotype was counted only a few times. The rearrangement joins TRBV9 to TRBJ2-7; 10 bases line up with TRBD1. The V gene's germline CDR1 is SGDLS and CDR2 YYNGEE. This CDR3 spans 14 amino acids. Losses at the gene ends were 3 bases for V and 5 bases for J; bases not matched to a gene: 5. The CDR3 DNA follows: TGTGCCAGCAGCGGCCGGGACAGGGGCGACGAGCAGTACTTC. Its translation is CASSGRDRGDEQYF.

This clonotype has at least ten counts. This chain connects TRBV7-9 to TRBJ1-2; D perhaps matches TRBD1 (6 bases). V was clipped by 5 bases and J by 4 bases, with 11 bases between them. The CDR3 contains 13 residues. The germline V gene has CDR1 SEHNR and CDR2 FQNEAQ (reference sequence). The CDR3 DNA follows: TGTGCCAGCAGCCCAGGGGTTGGCTATGGCTACACCTTC. It codes for CASSPGVGYGYTF.

This clonotype was found a few times. The rearrangement uses TRBV6-2 or TRBV6-3 and TRBJ1-5, with D possibly being TRBD1 (5 bases). The CDR3 is 14 residues long. CDR1 and CDR2 from the germline V gene are MNHEY and SVGEGT. V lost 7 bases and J 2 bases, leaving 12 bases between the germline ends. The CDR3, as DNA: TGTGCCAGCAACCCGGGACTCGGCAATCAGCCCCAGCATTTT. It encodes CASNPGLGNQPQHF.

The table lists this clonotype with a few counts. The chain recombines TRBV14 with TRBJ2-1; D may match TRBD1 or TRBD2 (5 bases each). The CDR3 is 15 residues long. Trimming took 1 base from V and 7 from J, leaving 14 bases between them. Looked up from germline, CDR1 is SGHDN and CDR2 is FVKESK. The CDR3 bases are TGTGCCAGCAGCCAAGGGTCGGGGCCGAGGAATGAGCAGTTCTTC. Residues: CASSQGSGPRNEQFF.

This clonotype was seen at least ten times. The chain carries TRBV6-2 or TRBV6-3 and TRBJ2-1; 12 bases agree with TRBD1. The CDR3 contains 15 residues. V shed 4 bases, J shed 6 bases, and the junction held 4 bases outside the gene matches. Germline CDR1 reads MNHEY; CDR2 reads SVGEGT. The CDR3 bases are TGTGCCAGCAGTTCCGGGACAGGGGGCTTCAATGAGCAGTTCTTC. Translation: CASSSGTGGFNEQFF.